The clone carrying this T cell receptor beta chain was recorded only once. This study enrolled people aged roughly 18 to 89 from about two dozen US geographic areas. The data were obtained in a study of blood T cell repertoires in COVID-19. The data were produced by immunoSEQ multiplex PCR, yet TCRdb's version contains in-frame clones alone and is incomplete. Of 200,000 or so clones in the sample, about four fifths were seen once. The CDR3 length is 15 residues. Germline-derived CDR1 and CDR2 are SGHVS and FNYEAQ. V trimming: 4 bases; J trimming: 8 bases; junction bases outside the gene matches: 6. The material sequenced was PBMCs or T cells enriched from blood (not recorded which). This TCR was recovered from a man in his 60s who had recovered from COVID-19. The chain links TRBV7-6 to TRBJ2-1, with 12 positions matching TRBD2. This CDR3 reads CASSSSGLAGDEQFF. CDR3 nucleotides: TGTGCCAGCAGCTCCTCGGGACTAGCGGGTGATGAGCAGTTCTTC.